This T cell receptor (beta chain) emerged from a study of early T cells in non-severe SARS-CoV-2 infection. Study-wide findings and caveats: CD4 and private specificities were missed by VDJdb matching, which favored anti-spike CD8 responses.

The TCR library protocol attached unique molecular identifiers to the individual cDNA molecules. TCRdb re-derived calls from the 5' RACE reads in MiXCR, one entry per CDR3 protein. The table has about 34,000 distinct CDR3 sequences, around 6% seen once. This clonotype was seen many times. The antigen remains undetermined. Input material: whole blood. The clonotype was recovered from an adult who was a healthcare worker with PCR-confirmed SARS-CoV-2 infection or an uninfected control (not recorded which).

CDR3 in DNA: TGTGCCAGCACTCGTATACCTGGGGCCAACGTCCTGACTTTC. It translates to CASTRIPGANVLTF. V gene TRBV12-3 or TRBV12-4 combines with J gene TRBJ2-6; D is undetermined. This CDR3 is 14 amino acids long. Trimming stripped 7 bases from V and 2 bases from J, with 9 bases between.